This T cell receptor (beta chain) was documented in a study of early T cells in non-severe SARS-CoV-2 infection (dated by TCRdb to the early 2020s). Looking at the study overall: TCR sequencing used bulk RNA from unsorted whole blood, so alpha and beta chains could not be paired. What the study reported, not specific to this receptor: VDJdb matching was skewed toward anti-spike CD8 responses and likely underestimated virus-specific expansions by missing private and CD4 specificities.

Library generation was performed with 5' RACE. Sequenced on a NextSeq 500. To correct for sequencing error and PCR bias, the TCR library protocol tagged individual cDNA molecules with unique molecular identifiers. Both TCR alpha and beta chains were sequenced, and tight co-correlation was observed between alpha and beta sequence abundances in each sample. Per the original workflow: V gene, J gene and CDR3 annotation of TCR sequences was performed with Decombinator V4. Expanded TCRs were defined as changing significantly between any two time points under a Poisson model with p below 0.0001. TCR abundances were normalised to the total number of TCRs sequenced in each sample and reported as counts per million. TRAV1-2 paired with TRAJ12, TRAJ20 or TRAJ33 defined MAIT TCRs, while TRAV10 paired with TRAJ18 defined iNKT TCRs. VDJdb, accessed on 1 November 2021, was searched for TCRs annotated for CMV, EBV and SARS-CoV-2, and TCRs annotated for more than one antigen were excluded. TCRdb reworked the public reads: Q25 trimming with fastp, MiXCR clone assembly, productive beta chains retained. Entries are consolidated by CDR3 protein sequence, retaining the most common genes and DNA. TCRdb's processing, not the study's, gives the V and J calls here. The sample table records about 56,000 distinct CDR3 sequences; 10% to 13% of these occur just once. Around 6.3% of the sample is in the top ten clones.

V and J are trimmed by 5 bases and 1 base, and the gene matches miss 11 bases of the junction. The CDR3 measures 17 amino acids from cysteine to phenylalanine. CDR3 DNA is the only sequence kept; it has 51 bases, read in frame from the first base. In the germline V gene, CDR1 corresponds to MNHEY and CDR2 to SVGAGI. Set within a cohort of healthcare workers in London, UK, this nested case-control study involved weekly PCR testing of nasopharyngeal swabs along with blood sampling. Between 23 and 31 March 2020, the week of the UK lockdown, healthcare workers were enrolled and then followed up weekly for as long as 16 weeks. This clonotype was seen at least ten times. The antigen this receptor binds is unknown. Within one base of it there is no much larger clone, and no base qualities were kept.

The clonotype comes from an adult who was a healthcare worker with PCR-confirmed SARS-CoV-2 infection or an uninfected control (not recorded which). Recombination connected TRBV6-5 to TRBJ1-1; 9 nucleotides in the junction match TRBD1. Sample: whole blood. The CDR3 in this case is CASSRTGTGITNTEAFF. The bases are TGTGCCAGCAGTCGGACCGGGACAGGGATTACGAACACTGAAGCTTTCTTT.